This T cell receptor (beta chain) is from a study of early T cells in non-severe SARS-CoV-2 infection. Points on this clonotype: A read error may explain this, as a much larger clone is one base away.

One entry per CDR3 protein, called by TCRdb with MiXCR from the 5' RACE reads. The table records about 110,000 distinct CDR3 sequences, over 9.5% of them present only once. This specimen consisted of whole blood, obtained at baseline. This receptor was identified in an adult who was a healthcare worker with PCR-confirmed SARS-CoV-2 infection or an uninfected control (not recorded which).

The CDR3 is CASRKNTEAFF. In nucleotides, the CDR3 is TGTGCCAGCAGGAAGAACACTGAAGCTTTCTTT. The genes are TRBV6-5 and TRBJ1-1, with D unresolved. Per germline, CDR1 MNHEY and CDR2 SVGAGI. V dropped 6 bases and J dropped 1 base, with 3 bases sitting between them. The CDR3 runs to 11 residues.